This TCR beta chain derives from a study of blood T cell repertoires in COVID-19. Overall study context: From T cells, B-cell-depleted T cells, or PBMCs came the material, which was cDNA or gDNA.

Followed over time, Seattle patients had been enrolled while infection was active. Original analysis: The authors estimated nucleated cell counts from reference gene primer amplification. Only in-frame clones appear in the TCRdb table, and some are missing; sequencing was by immunoSEQ multiplex PCR. The DNA was the basis for D and trimming; V, J and clone size are from that table. The sample includes hundreds of thousands of clones, 75% to 85% of them seen just once. This CDR3 is 14 amino acids long. Germline V lookup: CDR1 SGDLS, CDR2 YYNGEE. V shed 2 bases and J 5 bases; nucleotides not matched to a gene: 3.

This receptor was identified in a man aged 45-60 years with COVID-19, enrolled during active disease. V is TRBV9 and J is TRBJ2-5, with 10 bases lining up with TRBD2. The sequencing input was peripheral blood. The CDR3 region is CASSVTSGAETQYF. Here the CDR3 DNA reads TGTGCCAGCAGCGTCACTAGCGGGGCCGAGACCCAGTACTTC.